The 23 T cell receptor beta chains presented below share a single source sample, sequenced in a study of blood T cells in healthy people across ages (dated by TCRdb to the mid-2010s). Receptors were amplified or captured by 5' RACE. Instrument used: Illumina HiSeq 2500. A second roughly 7 to 11 cycle PCR used a sample-barcoded 5' primer and a J-beta primer mix. TCRdb ran its own pipeline on the public reads, namely fastp trimming at Q25 and MiXCR clone calling, and kept in-frame beta chains. Under each unique CDR3 protein, matching rows form one entry showing the most common genes and DNA. The sample includes 1 million or so distinct CDR3 sequences, with 45% observed a single time. Around 18% of the sample belongs to the ten largest clones. The material sequenced was blood. The receptors come from a woman in her sixties in good health.

The chain joins TRBV5-1 to TRBJ1-2; tentative D call: TRBD1 (6 bases). The germline gives CDR1 SGHRS, CDR2 YFSETQ. The CDR3 extends over 14 amino acids. V lost 5 bases and J 4 bases, leaving 15 bases between the germline ends. Here the CDR3 reads CASSPQGTSYGYTF. The DNA of the CDR3 is TGCGCCAGCAGTCCTCAGGGGACGAGCTATGGCTACACCTTC.

This clonotype was seen a few times. The CDR3 loop is CASSEYPLGLVEQGVCETQYF. CDR3 nucleotides: TGTGCCAGCAGTGAATACCCGCTGGGGTTGGTCGAGCAGGGGGTGTGCGAGACCCAGTACTTC. The V and J genes are TRBV25-1 and TRBJ2-4; TRBD1 aligns across 7 bases. The tail of the sequence fits TRBJ2-5 better, so the J call may be wrong. The germline V gene encodes CDR1 MGHDK and CDR2 SYGVNS. The CDR3 totals 21 residues.

The chain joins TRBV5-6 to TRBJ2-7; 7 nucleotides agree with TRBD2. The CDR3 runs 14 residues. V was clipped by 4 bases and J by 2 bases; unmatched bases: 6. Germline assignment: CDR1 SGHDT and CDR2 YYEEEE. CDR3 sequence reads: CASSPTSVPYEQYF. The DNA for the CDR3 is TGTGCCAGCAGCCCAACTAGCGTCCCCTACGAGCAGTACTTC.

This clonotype was picked up a small number of times. The chain combines TRBV20-1 with TRBJ2-7, with 14 nucleotides matching TRBD2. V gave up 0 bases and J gave up 2 bases; unmatched junction bases: 6. The CDR3 is 17 amino acids. CDR1 and CDR2 (germline): DFQATT, SNEGSKA (reference sequence). CDR3 loop: CSARDPGTSGGTYEQYF. CDR3 DNA: TGCAGTGCTAGAGATCCCGGGACTAGCGGGGGAACCTACGAGCAGTACTTC.

This clonotype was detected many times. The rearrangement links TRBV5-1 to TRBJ2-1, with D possibly matching TRBD1 (6 bases). From germline, CDR1 is SGHRS and CDR2 YFSETQ. V lost 1 base, J lost 4 bases, and 6 bases lay in between. The CDR3 covers 13 residues. The DNA for the CDR3 is TGCGCCAGCAGCTTGCAGGGGTACAATGAGCAGTTCTTC. This sequence encodes CASSLQGYNEQFF.

V is TRBV2 and J is TRBJ2-1; 12 positions agree with TRBD2. Germline V gene lookup returns CDR1 SNHLY and CDR2 FYNNEI. The CDR3 has 16 amino acids. J lost 8 bases, V lost 6 bases, and 11 bases had no gene match. In nucleotides, the CDR3 is TGTGCCAGCAGAGACTGGACTAGCGGGAATATCGATGAGCAGTTCTTC. This translates into CASRDWTSGNIDEQFF.

This clonotype came up a few times. The rearrangement uses TRBV4-2 and TRBJ2-5, with TRBD2 matching 9 bases. The CDR3 is 17 residues long. V dropped 0 bases and J dropped 5; count of bases not matched to a gene: 10. CDR1 and CDR2 from the germline V gene are LGHNA and YNFKEQ. CDR3 coding DNA: TGTGCCAGCAGCCAAGAAGTCGTAGCGGGAGTGACGGAGACCCAGTACTTC. Amino acid sequence: CASSQEVVAGVTETQYF.

This chain uses TRBV20-1 with TRBJ2-1; TRBD1 matches at 8 bases. Unmatched junction bases numbered 18, after V lost 5 bases and J lost 15 bases. The CDR3 extends over 14 amino acids. Germline loops: CDR1 DFQATT, CDR2 SNEGSKA (reference sequence). The CDR3 DNA follows: TGCAGTGCTCAGGCGGGGCAGGGGGCACGAATCGCGTTCTTC. It translates to CSAQAGQGARIAFF.

This clonotype came up a few times. The V call is TRBV29-1, the J call TRBJ2-4; a possible D gene is TRBD1 (6 bases). The CDR3 extends over 12 amino acids. Germline V lookup: CDR1 SQVTM, CDR2 ANQGSEA. V lost 4 bases and J 13 bases, leaving 17 bases between the germline ends. This CDR3 reads CSVGQATLEQYF. The CDR3 DNA reads TGCAGCGTTGGACAGGCGACCTTAGAGCAGTACTTC.

V is TRBV5-1 and J is TRBJ1-2, with TRBD1 as a possible D gene (6 bases). V was cut by 6 bases and J by 0 bases, with 12 bases left in between. The CDR3 sequence is 14 residues long. Per germline, CDR1 SGHRS and CDR2 YFSETQ. The CDR3 protein is CASTRDTTNYGYTF. The CDR3 DNA sequence: TGCGCCAGCACCCGGGACACCACTAACTATGGCTACACCTTC. The full variable domain, completed using reference TRBV5-1 and TRBJ1-2, is KAGVTQTPRYLIKTRGQQVTLSCSPISGHRSVSWYQQTPGQGLQFLFEYFSETQRNKGNFPGRFSGRQFSNSRSEMNVSTLELGDSALYLCASTRDTTNYGYTFGSGTRLTVV.

The chain carries TRBV7-2 and TRBJ1-2; weak D call: TRBD1 (5 bases). There are 15 residues in the CDR3. CDR1 is SGHTA and CDR2 is FQGNSA in the germline V gene. V was clipped by 5 bases and J by 0 bases, with 13 bases between them. This chain's CDR3 is CASSATLGPNYGYTF. CDR3 DNA sequence: TGTGCCAGCAGCGCAACATTGGGGCCTAACTATGGCTACACCTTC.

V and J are TRBV29-1 and TRBJ2-3; weak D call: TRBD1 (5 bases). The V end lost 7 bases, the J end lost 4 bases, and 12 bases lay between the germline ends. Germline-derived CDR1 and CDR2 are SQVTM and ANQGSEA. The CDR3 consists of 12 residues. CDR3 region: CSGGRASDTQYF. The CDR3, as DNA: TGCAGCGGAGGCAGGGCCTCAGATACGCAGTATTTT.

This chain uses TRBV7-3 with TRBJ2-3, with D maybe TRBD1 (6 bases). Germline V gives CDR1 SGHTA, CDR2 FQGTGA. V was shortened by 5 bases and J by 7 bases, with 19 bases between the two germline ends. The CDR3 has 15 residues. CDR3 loop: CASSDPQGSTNTQYF. CDR3 bases: TGTGCCAGCAGCGATCCACAGGGATCCACGAATACGCAGTATTTT.

The chain carries TRBV7-8 and TRBJ2-7; 11 nucleotides align to TRBD2. The CDR3 is 17 amino acids. Trimming removed 5 bases from V and 0 bases from J; junction bases left unmatched: 9. Looked up from germline, CDR1 is SGHVS and CDR2 is FQNEAQ. The CDR3 region is CASSRGLAGGSSYEQYF. The CDR3 DNA reads TGTGCCAGCAGCAGAGGACTAGCGGGCGGCAGCTCCTACGAGCAGTACTTC.

This chain connects TRBV5-1 to TRBJ2-1; D gene unclear. Trimming left V 4 bases short and J 0 bases short, with 8 bases between. The CDR3 is 14 residues long. Germline values: CDR1 SGHRS, CDR2 YFSETQ. CDR3 nucleotides: TGCGCCAGCAGCGATCCAACCTCCTACAATGAGCAGTTCTTC. Its protein is CASSDPTSYNEQFF.

The chain carries TRBV3-1 and TRBJ2-3; D is ambiguous. This CDR3 is built from 15 residues. V lost 1 base and J lost 6, with 14 bases in between. Germline V gene sequence: CDR1 LGHDT, CDR2 YNNKEL (reference sequence). This chain's CDR3 is CASSQAAGDGDTQYF. The DNA for the CDR3 is TGTGCCAGCAGCCAAGCGGCAGGCGACGGTGATACGCAGTATTTT.

The table lists this clonotype with a few counts. The chain uses TRBV7-2 and TRBJ2-3, with D unclear. Germline V lookup: CDR1 SGHTA, CDR2 FQGNSA. Trimming took off 9 bases at V and 6 bases at J, with 16 bases between the two ends. CDR3 size: 13 residues. CDR3 loop: CARDSLGDDTQYF. CDR3 nucleotide sequence: TGTGCCAGGGATTCGCTCGGCGATGATACGCAGTATTTT.

This clonotype was recorded a few times. The chain couples TRBV29-1 to TRBJ2-5; 9 positions agree with TRBD2. The junction had 7 bases not matched to a gene; V was cut back by 8 bases and J by 6 bases. CDR1 and CDR2 (germline): SQVTM, ANQGSEA. This CDR3 is built from 12 residues. CDR3 sequence: CSCLGLAQTQYF. The CDR3 bases are TGCAGCTGTTTGGGACTAGCCCAGACCCAGTACTTC.

The chain employs TRBV10-1 and TRBJ2-2; D is ambiguous. Between the trimmed V and J ends, which lost 6 bases and 2 bases, there was a span of 16 bases. CDR3 size: 16 residues. Germline V gene sequence: CDR1 WNHNN, CDR2 SYGVQD (reference sequence). The CDR3 coding sequence is TGCGCCAGCAGAGCCGACGATGGTCCTAACACCGGGGAGCTGTTTTTT. It is translated as CASRADDGPNTGELFF.

V usage is TRBV5-6 and J usage is TRBJ1-2; D may be TRBD1 (6 bases). Per germline, CDR1 SGHDT and CDR2 YYEEEE. CDR3 length: 14 residues. V lost 0 bases and J 8 bases, leaving 14 bases between the germline ends. CDR3 protein: CASSLAVSGEGYTF. CDR3 nucleotides: TGTGCCAGCAGCTTGGCGGTCTCAGGGGAAGGCTACACCTTC.

V gene TRBV27 combines with J gene TRBJ1-2, with D possibly being TRBD1 (6 bases). This CDR3 spans 12 amino acids. CDR1 and CDR2 from the germline V gene are MNHEY and SMNVEV (reference sequence). V was cut by 6 bases and J by 7 bases, with 12 bases left in between. The CDR3, as DNA: TGTGCCAGCAGCAGAAGGGGGGTTGGCTACACCTTC. Encoded protein: CASSRRGVGYTF.

The chain recombines TRBV6-6 with TRBJ2-3; D call uncertain. The length of the CDR3 is 15 residues. Trimming took 2 bases from V and 2 from J, leaving 11 bases between them. Germline assignment: CDR1 MNHNY and CDR2 SVGAGI (reference sequence). CDR3 bases: TGTGCCAGCAGTTACGGGCAAATATACACAGATACGCAGTATTTT. Translating gives CASSYGQIYTDTQYF.

The rearrangement joins TRBV19 to TRBJ2-1; weak D call: TRBD2 (5 bases). The DNA end is more similar to TRBJ2-7, so the J call may be wrong. In germline, CDR1 is LNHDA, CDR2 SQIVND (reference sequence). CDR3 length: 15 amino acids. This chain's CDR3 is CASSMEVGNPYEQYF. In DNA form, the CDR3 reads TGTGCCAGTAGTATGGAGGTTGGTAACCCCTACGAGCAGTACTTC.